This T cell receptor (beta chain) is from a study of shared clonotypes between healthy human individuals. Study at large: Each donor's CD8 memory used one plate, CD8 naive two, each CD4 subset three. General study results and limits: Naive CD4 clonotype sharing across a few donors was about 5%.

The study ran the assay at deep level. The protocol was immunoSEQ multiplex PCR, while the TCRdb copy is restricted to in-frame clones and leaves out a portion. The table lists roughly 2 million clones, just under 95% of them singletons. V lost 0 bases, J lost 4 bases, and 8 bases lay in between. The CDR3 is made up of 14 amino acids. Germline CDR1 is SGDLS and CDR2 is YYNGEE. The naive CD8 population came from CD45RO-negative cells selected for CCR7, without terminally differentiated effector memory CD45RA+ cells. Concerning this clone: What it binds is not known.

Sequenced sample: naive CD8+ T cells sorted from blood. The sequence was obtained from a man between 18 and 29 years old in good health. J is TRBJ2-1 and V is TRBV9; D gene unclear. CDR3 residues: CASSVEEDYNEQFF. In DNA form, the CDR3 reads TGTGCCAGCAGCGTAGAAGAGGATTACAATGAGCAGTTCTTC. Filled out from reference TRBV9 and TRBJ2-1, the complete variable domain reads DSGVTQTPKHLITATGQRVTLRCSPRSGDLSVYWYQQSLDQGLQFLIQYYNGEERAKGNILERFSAQQFPDLHSELNLSSLELGDSALYFCASSVEEDYNEQFFGPGTRLTVL.